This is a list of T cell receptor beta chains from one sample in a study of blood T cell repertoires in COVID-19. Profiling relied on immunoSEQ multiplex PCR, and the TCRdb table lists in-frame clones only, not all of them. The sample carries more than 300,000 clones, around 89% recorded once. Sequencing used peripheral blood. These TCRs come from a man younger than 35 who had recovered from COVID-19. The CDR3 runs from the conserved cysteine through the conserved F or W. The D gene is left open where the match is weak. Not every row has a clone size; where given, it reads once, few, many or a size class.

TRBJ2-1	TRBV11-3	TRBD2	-	TGTGCCAGCAGCTTAGGGCGCGGGAGCAATGAGCAGTTCTTC	CASSLGRGSNEQFF
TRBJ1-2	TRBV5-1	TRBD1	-	TGCGCCAGCAGCTCCTACGACAGGGGGGACTATGGCTACACCTTC	CASSSYDRGDYGYTF
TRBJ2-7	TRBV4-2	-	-	TGTGCCAGCAGCCAAGCAACAGGGCGGGAGCAGTACTTC	CASSQATGREQYF
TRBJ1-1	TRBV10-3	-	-	TGTGCCATCAGTGAGCCGGGGGGGAGGGACACTGAAGCTTTCTTT	CAISEPGGRDTEAFF
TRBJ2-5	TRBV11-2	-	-	TGTGCCAGCAGCTTCTTACCGGGACTCGGTAACCAAGAGACCCAGTACTTC	CASSFLPGLGNQETQYF
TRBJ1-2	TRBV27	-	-	TGTGCCAGCAGTCCTCGGGGGGGGGCTGGTGGCTACACCTTC	CASSPRGGAGGYTF
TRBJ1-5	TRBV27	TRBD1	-	TGTGCCAGCAGTCGTGGACAGGGGGATCAGCCCCAGCATTTT	CASSRGQGDQPQHF
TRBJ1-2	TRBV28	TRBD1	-	TGTGCCAGCAGTCCTCTCGGACAGGGCACCTATGGCTACACCTTC	CASSPLGQGTYGYTF
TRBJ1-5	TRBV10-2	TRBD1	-	TGCGCCAGCAGAGATGTGACAGGGGGCAATCAGCCCCAGCATTTT	CASRDVTGGNQPQHF
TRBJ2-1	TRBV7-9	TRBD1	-	TGTGCCAGCAGCTCGAGACAGGGGCTGAGCTCCTACAATGAGCAGTTCTTC	CASSSRQGLSSYNEQFF
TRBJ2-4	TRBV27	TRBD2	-	TGTGCCAGCAGTTTGTCCGGGACTAGCGTTAGAGCCAAAAACATTCAGTACTTC	CASSLSGTSVRAKNIQYF
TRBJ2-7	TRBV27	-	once	TGTGCCAGCAGTTTCAATTGGGGAGATTACGAGCAGTACTTC	CASSFNWGDYEQYF
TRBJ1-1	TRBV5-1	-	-	TGCGCCAGCAGCGCTCACCTGGGGGCCTCGAACACTGAAGCTTTCTTT	CASSAHLGASNTEAFF
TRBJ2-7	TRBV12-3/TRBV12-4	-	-	TGTGCCAGCACCTTGGGGGGCGAGCAGTACTTC	CASTLGGEQYF
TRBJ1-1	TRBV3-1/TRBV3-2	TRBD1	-	TGTGCCAGCAGCCAACTAAGGGACAGTATAGATGAAGCTTTCTTT	CASSQLRDSIDEAFF
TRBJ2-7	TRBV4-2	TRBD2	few	TGTGCCAGCAGCCAAGATAGCGGGAGGCCCTACGAGCAGTACTTC	CASSQDSGRPYEQYF
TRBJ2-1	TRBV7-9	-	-	TGTGCCAGCAGCCCCCCGGGAGCGCTCCTACGGGATGAGCAGTTCTTC	CASSPPGALLRDEQFF
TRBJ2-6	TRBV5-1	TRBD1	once	TGCGCCAGCAGCCCCGGACAGGCTGGGGCCAACGTCCTGACTTTC	CASSPGQAGANVLTF
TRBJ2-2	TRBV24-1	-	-	TGTGCCACCAGTGATCATTCCACCGGGGAGCTGTTTTTT	CATSDHSTGELFF
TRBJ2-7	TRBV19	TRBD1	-	TGTGCCAGTAGTATCGGACAGGGGGCCCACGAGCAGTACTTC	CASSIGQGAHEQYF
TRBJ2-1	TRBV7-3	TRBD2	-	TGTGCCAGCAGCCTCTCCGGGACTAGCGGAACCTACAATGAGCAGTTCTTC	CASSLSGTSGTYNEQFF
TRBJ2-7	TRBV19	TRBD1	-	TGTGCCAGTAGTTCCGGGACAGGATCTTACGAGCAGTACTTC	CASSSGTGSYEQYF
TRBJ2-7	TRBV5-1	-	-	TGCGCCAGCAGCTCGCAGGGGTACGAGCAGTACTTC	CASSSQGYEQYF
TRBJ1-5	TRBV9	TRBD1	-	TGTGCCAGCAGCGTGGGACAGACCGCCGGCAATCAGCCCCAGCATTTT	CASSVGQTAGNQPQHF
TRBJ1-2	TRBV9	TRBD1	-	TGTGCCAGCAGCGCGACCCTAGGGACAGGGCGGCATGGCTACACCTTC	CASSATLGTGRHGYTF
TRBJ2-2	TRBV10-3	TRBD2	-	TGTGCCATCAGTGAGCCGGGGGGGCCTAGCACCGGGGAGCTGTTTTTT	CAISEPGGPSTGELFF
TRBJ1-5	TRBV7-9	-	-	TGTGCCAGCAGCGCAGGGGATCAGCCCCAGCATTTT	CASSAGDQPQHF
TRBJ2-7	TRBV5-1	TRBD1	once	TGCGCCAGCGCAGAGACAGGGTGGCGGGTTTCCCGCAACTACGAGCAGTACTTC	CASAETGWRVSRNYEQYF
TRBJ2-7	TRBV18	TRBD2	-	TGTGCCAGCTCACCACGGTTTATATCAGCGGGAGACCACTACGAGCAGTACTTC	CASSPRFISAGDHYEQYF
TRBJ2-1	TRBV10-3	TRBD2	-	TGTGCCATCAGTGCCGGACTAGCGGGTAACAATGAGCAGTTCTTC	CAISAGLAGNNEQFF
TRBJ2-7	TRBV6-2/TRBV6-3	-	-	TGTGCCAGCAGTTTTGGGGGAGGAGTGCTAGACGAGCAGTACTTC	CASSFGGGVLDEQYF
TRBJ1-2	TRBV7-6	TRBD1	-	TGTGCCAGCAGCAGCCGGGACAGGGGAAGATCCTACACCTTC	CASSSRDRGRSYTF
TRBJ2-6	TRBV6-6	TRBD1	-	TGTGCCAGCAGCCTACCCTACCGAGGACAGGTAGTCTCTGGGGCCAACGTCCTGACTTTC	CASSLPYRGQVVSGANVLTF
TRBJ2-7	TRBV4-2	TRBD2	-	TGTGCCAGCAGCCGCACTAGCGCGTATTCCTACGAGCAGTACTTC	CASSRTSAYSYEQYF
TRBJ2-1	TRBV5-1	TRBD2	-	TGCGCCAGCAGCTTGGATACTAGCGGATACAATGAGCAGTTCTTC	CASSLDTSGYNEQFF
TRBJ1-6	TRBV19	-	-	TGTGCCTCGTCGGGCAGCGTCGGGACACCCCTCCACTTT	CASSGSVGTPLHF
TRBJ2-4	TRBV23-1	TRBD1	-	TGCGCCAGCCTCTCTAAGGGACAGCCAAAAAACATTCAGTACTTC	CASLSKGQPKNIQYF
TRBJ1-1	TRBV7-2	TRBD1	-	TGTGCCAGCAGCTTAGCAACAGGGGAGATTGAAGCTTTCTTT	CASSLATGEIEAFF
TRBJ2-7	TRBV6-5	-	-	TGTGCCAGCAGTTATTCCAGGACGAGCGGAGCCTACGAGCAGTACTTC	CASSYSRTSGAYEQYF
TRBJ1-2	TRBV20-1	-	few	TGCAGTGCTAGTAAGGCAGGGAGGAATGGCTACACCTTC	CSASKAGRNGYTF
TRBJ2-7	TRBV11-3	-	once	TGTGCCAGCCCCGGTCGCGCCTACGAGCAGTACTTC	CASPGRAYEQYF
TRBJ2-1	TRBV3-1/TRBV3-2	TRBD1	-	TGTGCCAGCAGCCACTCGGACAGGTCCTACAATGAGCAGTTCTTC	CASSHSDRSYNEQFF
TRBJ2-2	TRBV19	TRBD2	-	TGTGCCAGTAGTCCAAAAGGGACTAGCGGGGGGATCGGGGAGCTGTTTTTT	CASSPKGTSGGIGELFF
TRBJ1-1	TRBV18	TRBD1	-	TGTGCCAGCTCACCACGGCAGGGGGCGGGCACTGAAGCTTTCTTT	CASSPRQGAGTEAFF
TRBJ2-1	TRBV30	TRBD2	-	TGTGCCTGGAGGTTCGGGAGGGATGAGCAGTTCTTC	CAWRFGRDEQFF
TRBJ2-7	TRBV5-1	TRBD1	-	TGCGCCAGCAGCTCCACGGGACAGGGCTACGAGCAGTACTTC	CASSSTGQGYEQYF
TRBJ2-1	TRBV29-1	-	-	TGCAGCGTACGAGCTTACAATGAGCAGTTCTTC	CSVRAYNEQFF